This record looks at one TCR beta chain sequence and its context. What it binds is unknown. This may be a read error: a much more frequent sequence differs by one nucleotide. TCR alpha and beta CDR3 regions were amplified from RNA using iRepertoire nested multiplex PCR. Input was roughly 100-450 ng of tissue mRNA or PBMC total RNA. TCRdb analysed the multiplex PCR reads with MiXCR anew, one entry per CDR3 protein. This table has 300,000 to 450,000 distinct CDR3 sequences, about two fifths appearing once. The V and J ends lost 5 bases and 7 bases respectively, with 20 bases between them. Germline lookup yields CDR1 SGHTA and CDR2 FQGNSA. The CDR3 is 16 amino acids. This entry belongs to a study of glioma-infiltrating T cells. Looking at the study overall: Presurgical dexamethasone in glioma patients lasted six or fewer days.

Broader study findings: Patients with low tissue-blood divergence carried a signature set of shared blood CDR3 motifs.

The receptor was isolated from a human donor with low-grade glioma or glioblastoma, undergoing nonglioma brain surgery, or in good health (not recorded which). The source material was glioma tissue, nonneoplastic brain tissue, or PBMCs (not recorded which). The genes are TRBV7-2 and TRBJ1-4; D gene unclear. CDR3 residues: CASSQVEVNFSEKLFF. DNA for the CDR3: TGTGCCAGCAGCCAAGTAGAGGTGAATTTTAGTGAAAAACTGTTTTTT.